The clone carrying this T cell receptor (beta chain) was found once. The antigen is undetermined. Looked up from germline, CDR1 is MNHEY and CDR2 is SVGAGI. Trimming took 5 bases from V and 0 from J, leaving 8 bases between them. The CDR3 is 14 amino acids. This sample is drawn from a study of cytomegalovirus exposure and HLA in healthy donors. Overall study results and limits: Reported results showed that the classifier diagnosed cytomegalovirus status with high specificity and sensitivity. Among the CMV-associated chains, a few were confirmed in vitro as specific for CMV antigens. Rare TCR sequences predominated, though certain public TCRs were found in many donors.

TCRdb keeps only in-frame clones here, not all; method: immunoSEQ multiplex PCR. The table records roughly 120,000 clones, roughly 88% of them present only once. Sequenced material: PBMCs. The receptor comes from a man between 18 and 35 years old in good health and CMV-seronegative. V usage is TRBV6-5 and J usage is TRBJ2-1; unclear D gene. CDR3 sequence (DNA): TGTGCCAGCAGTCGTAGGAGCTCCTACAATGAGCAGTTCTTC. It is translated as CASSRRSSYNEQFF.